This T cell receptor (beta chain) was identified in a study of monozygotic twins with inflammatory bowel disease. The CDR3 covers 15 residues. Germline CDR1 and CDR2: KGHSH and LQKENI. General study results and limits: Researchers report that IBD patients shared fewer clonotypes with others than healthy twins, especially amid disease activity. Support for a single strong signal or clonotype associated with IBD was absent. Distinction of different T cell subtypes was not possible.

About this clonotype: The antigen is unknown.

TCRdb re-analyzed the 5' RACE reads; it lists each CDR3 protein once, without DNA. The repertoire shows 400,000 or so distinct CDR3 sequences; the top ten hold about 2.3%. The chain carries TRBV18 and TRBJ1-1. Sequenced input: blood. This TCR came from a human donor with ulcerative colitis or Crohn's disease, or a healthy co-twin of an affected twin (not recorded which). The CDR3 here is CASSPPRAVNTEAFF. Looking up the rest from reference TRBV18 and TRBJ1-1 gives the full variable domain: NAGVMQNPRHLVRRRGQEARLRCSPMKGHSHVYWYRQLPEEGLKFMVYLQKENIIDESGMPKERFSAEFPKEGPSILRIQQVVRGDSAAYFCASSPPRAVNTEAFFGQGTRLTVV.